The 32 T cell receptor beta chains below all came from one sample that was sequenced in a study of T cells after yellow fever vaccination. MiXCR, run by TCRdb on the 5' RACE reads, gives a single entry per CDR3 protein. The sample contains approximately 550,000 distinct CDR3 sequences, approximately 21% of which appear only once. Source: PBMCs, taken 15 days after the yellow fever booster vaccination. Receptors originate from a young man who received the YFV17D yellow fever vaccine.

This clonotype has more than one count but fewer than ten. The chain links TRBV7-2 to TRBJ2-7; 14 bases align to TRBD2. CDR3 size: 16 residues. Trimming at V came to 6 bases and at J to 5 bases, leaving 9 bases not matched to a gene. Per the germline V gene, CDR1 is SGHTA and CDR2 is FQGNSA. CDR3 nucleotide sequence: TGTGCCAGCAGAACGGGACTAGCGGGAGTGTTGGACGAGCAGTACTTC. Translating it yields CASRTGLAGVLDEQYF.

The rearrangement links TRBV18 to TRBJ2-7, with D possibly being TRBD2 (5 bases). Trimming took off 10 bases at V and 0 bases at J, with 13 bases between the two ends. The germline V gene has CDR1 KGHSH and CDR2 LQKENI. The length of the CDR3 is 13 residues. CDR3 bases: TGTGCCACCCGAACGGGGATCTCCTACGAGCAGTACTTC. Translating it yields CATRTGISYEQYF.

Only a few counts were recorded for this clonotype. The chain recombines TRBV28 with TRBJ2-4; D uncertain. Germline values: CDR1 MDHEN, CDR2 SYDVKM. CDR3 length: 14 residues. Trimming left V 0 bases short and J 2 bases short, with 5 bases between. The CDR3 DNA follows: TGTGCCAGCAGTTTATGGCAGACCAAAAACATTCAGTACTTC. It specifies CASSLWQTKNIQYF. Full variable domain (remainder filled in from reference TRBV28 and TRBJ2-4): DVKVTQSSRYLVKRTGEKVFLECVQDMDHENMFWYRQDPGLGLRLIYFSYDVKMKEKGDIPEGYSVSREKKERFSLILESASTNQTSMYLCASSLWQTKNIQYFGAGTRLSVL.

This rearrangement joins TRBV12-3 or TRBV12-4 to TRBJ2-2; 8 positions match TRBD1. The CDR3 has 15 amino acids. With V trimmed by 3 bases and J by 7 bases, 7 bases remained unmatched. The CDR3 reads CASSLTGVVFGELFF. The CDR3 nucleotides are TGTGCCAGCAGTTTGACAGGGGTTGTGTTCGGGGAGCTGTTTTTT.

Here the CDR3 DNA reads TGTGCCAGCAGACCGGGAGGGGGGGAGACCCAGTACTTC. This translates into CASRPGGGETQYF. The chain links TRBV12-3 or TRBV12-4 to TRBJ2-5; 8 bases align to TRBD2. This CDR3 contains 13 residues. V dropped 6 bases and J dropped 5; count of bases not matched to a gene: 5.

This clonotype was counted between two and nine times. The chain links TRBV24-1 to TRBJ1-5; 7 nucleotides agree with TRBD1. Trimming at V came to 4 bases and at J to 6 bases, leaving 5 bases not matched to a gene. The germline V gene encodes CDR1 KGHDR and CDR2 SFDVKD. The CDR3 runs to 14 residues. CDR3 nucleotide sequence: TGTGCCACCAGTGACCAGGGGGGGTTTCAGCCCCAGCATTTT. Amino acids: CATSDQGGFQPQHF.

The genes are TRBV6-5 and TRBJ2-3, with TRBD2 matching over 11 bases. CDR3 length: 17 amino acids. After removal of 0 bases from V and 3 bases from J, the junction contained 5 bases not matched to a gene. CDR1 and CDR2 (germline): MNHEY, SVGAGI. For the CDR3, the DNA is TGTGCCAGCAGTTACTCCCGTAGCGGGAGGGGGACAGATACGCAGTATTTT. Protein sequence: CASSYSRSGRGTDTQYF.

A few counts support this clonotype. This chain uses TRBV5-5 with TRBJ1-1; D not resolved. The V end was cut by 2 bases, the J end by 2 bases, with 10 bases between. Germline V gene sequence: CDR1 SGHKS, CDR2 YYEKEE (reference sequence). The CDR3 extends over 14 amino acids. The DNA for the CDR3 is TGTGCCAGCAGCTTAGCTTTCCGAAACACTGAAGCTTTCTTT. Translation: CASSLAFRNTEAFF. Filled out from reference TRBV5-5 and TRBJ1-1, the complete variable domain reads DAGVTQSPTHLIKTRGQQVTLRCSPISGHKSVSWYQQVLGQGPQFIFQYYEKEERGRGNFPDRFSARQFPNYSSELNVNALLLGDSALYLCASSLAFRNTEAFFGQGTRLTVV.

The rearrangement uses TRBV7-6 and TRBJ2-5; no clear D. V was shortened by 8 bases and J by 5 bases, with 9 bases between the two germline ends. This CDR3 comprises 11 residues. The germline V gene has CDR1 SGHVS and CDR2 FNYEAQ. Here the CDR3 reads CASQQGETQYF. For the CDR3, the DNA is TGTGCCAGCCAACAAGGGGAGACCCAGTACTTC. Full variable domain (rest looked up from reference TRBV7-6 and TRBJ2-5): GAGVSQSPRYKVTKRGQDVALRCDPISGHVSLYWYRQALGQGPEFLTYFNYEAQQDKSGLPNDRFSAERPEGSISTLTIQRTEQRDSAMYRCASQQGETQYFGPGTRLLVL.

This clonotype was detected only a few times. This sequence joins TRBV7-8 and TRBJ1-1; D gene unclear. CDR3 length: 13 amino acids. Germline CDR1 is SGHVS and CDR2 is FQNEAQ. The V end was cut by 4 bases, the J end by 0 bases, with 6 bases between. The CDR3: CASSSIMNTEAFF. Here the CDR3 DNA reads TGTGCCAGCAGCTCTATCATGAACACTGAAGCTTTCTTT.

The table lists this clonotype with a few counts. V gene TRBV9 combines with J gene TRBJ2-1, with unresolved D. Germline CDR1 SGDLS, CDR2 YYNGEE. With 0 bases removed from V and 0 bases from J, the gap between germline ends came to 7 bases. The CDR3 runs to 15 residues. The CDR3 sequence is CASSVAVSSYNEQFF. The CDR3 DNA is TGTGCCAGCAGCGTAGCTGTGAGCTCCTACAATGAGCAGTTCTTC.

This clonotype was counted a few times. CDR3 DNA sequence: TGCAGTGCTAGCAGACCATTGAGGCTAGCAGCAGGAGATACGCAGTATTTT. Amino acid sequence: CSASRPLRLAAGDTQYF. The J gene is TRBJ2-3, the V gene TRBV20-1; TRBD2 is a possible D gene (5 bases). Between the trimmed V and J ends, which lost 3 bases and 5 bases, there was a span of 24 bases. This CDR3 spans 17 amino acids. Germline assignment: CDR1 DFQATT and CDR2 SNEGSKA (reference sequence).

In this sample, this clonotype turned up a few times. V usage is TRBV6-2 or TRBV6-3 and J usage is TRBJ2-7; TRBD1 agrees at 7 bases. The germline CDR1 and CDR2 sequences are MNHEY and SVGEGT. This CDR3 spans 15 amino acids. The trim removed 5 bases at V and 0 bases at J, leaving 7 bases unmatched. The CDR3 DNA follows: TGTGCCAGCAGTCCCCGGGACAGAGCCTCCTACGAGCAGTACTTC. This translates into CASSPRDRASYEQYF.

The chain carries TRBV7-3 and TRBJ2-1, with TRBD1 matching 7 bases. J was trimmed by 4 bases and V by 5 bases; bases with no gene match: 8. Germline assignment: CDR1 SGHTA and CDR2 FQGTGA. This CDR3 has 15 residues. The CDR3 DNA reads TGTGCCAGCAGCCCCGGGACAGTAAATTACAATGAGCAGTTCTTC. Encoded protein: CASSPGTVNYNEQFF.

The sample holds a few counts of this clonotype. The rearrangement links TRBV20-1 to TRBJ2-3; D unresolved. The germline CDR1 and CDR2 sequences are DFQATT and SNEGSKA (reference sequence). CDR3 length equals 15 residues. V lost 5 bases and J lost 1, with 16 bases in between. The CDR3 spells CSAPDPLQGTDTQYF. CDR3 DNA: TGCAGTGCTCCGGACCCACTCCAGGGCACAGATACGCAGTATTTT.

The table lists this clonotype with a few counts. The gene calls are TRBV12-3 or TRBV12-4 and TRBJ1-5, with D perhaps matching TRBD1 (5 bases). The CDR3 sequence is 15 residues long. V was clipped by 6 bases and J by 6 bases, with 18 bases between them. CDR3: CASSQTVLTSQPQHF. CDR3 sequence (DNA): TGTGCCAGCAGCCAGACAGTCTTGACGAGTCAGCCCCAGCATTTT.

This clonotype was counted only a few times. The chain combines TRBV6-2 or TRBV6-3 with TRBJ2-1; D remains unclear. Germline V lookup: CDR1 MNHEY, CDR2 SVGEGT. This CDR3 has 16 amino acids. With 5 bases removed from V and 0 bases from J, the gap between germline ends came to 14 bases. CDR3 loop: CASSGVWGSSYNEQFF. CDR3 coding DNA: TGTGCCAGCAGTGGGGTTTGGGGTAGCTCCTACAATGAGCAGTTCTTC.

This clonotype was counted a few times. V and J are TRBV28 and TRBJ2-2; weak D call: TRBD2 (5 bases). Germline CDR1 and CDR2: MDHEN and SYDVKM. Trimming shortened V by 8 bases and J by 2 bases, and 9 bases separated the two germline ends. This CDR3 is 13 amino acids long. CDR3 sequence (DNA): TGTGCCAGCTTTTCGGGAAACACCGGGGAGCTGTTTTTT. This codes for CASFSGNTGELFF. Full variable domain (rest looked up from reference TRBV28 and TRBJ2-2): DVKVTQSSRYLVKRTGEKVFLECVQDMDHENMFWYRQDPGLGLRLIYFSYDVKMKEKGDIPEGYSVSREKKERFSLILESASTNQTSMYLCASFSGNTGELFFGEGSRLTVL.

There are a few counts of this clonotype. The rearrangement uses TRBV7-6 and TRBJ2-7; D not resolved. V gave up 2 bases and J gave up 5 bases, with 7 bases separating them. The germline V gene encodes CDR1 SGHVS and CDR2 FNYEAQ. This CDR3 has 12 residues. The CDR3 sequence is CASSLYPHEQYF. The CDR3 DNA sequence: TGTGCCAGCAGCTTATACCCCCACGAGCAGTACTTC.

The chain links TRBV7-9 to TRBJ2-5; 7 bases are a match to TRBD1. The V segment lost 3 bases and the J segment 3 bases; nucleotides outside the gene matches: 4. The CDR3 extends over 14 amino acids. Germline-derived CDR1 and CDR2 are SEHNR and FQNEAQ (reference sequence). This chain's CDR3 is CASSLGQLEETQYF. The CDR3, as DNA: TGTGCCAGCAGCTTGGGACAGTTGGAAGAGACCCAGTACTTC.

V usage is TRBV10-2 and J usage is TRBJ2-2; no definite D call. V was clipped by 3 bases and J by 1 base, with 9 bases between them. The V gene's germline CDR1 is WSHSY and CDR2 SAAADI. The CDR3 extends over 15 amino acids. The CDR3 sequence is CASSERGENTGELFF. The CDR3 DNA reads TGCGCCAGCAGTGAAAGAGGCGAGAACACCGGGGAGCTGTTTTTT.

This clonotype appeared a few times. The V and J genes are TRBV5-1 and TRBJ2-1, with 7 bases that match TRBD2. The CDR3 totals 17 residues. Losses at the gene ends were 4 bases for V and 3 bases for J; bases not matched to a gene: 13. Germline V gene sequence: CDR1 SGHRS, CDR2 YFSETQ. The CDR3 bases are TGCGCCAGCAGCCGGGGGGTCGGAACTCCCGGCTACAATGAGCAGTTCTTC. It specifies CASSRGVGTPGYNEQFF.

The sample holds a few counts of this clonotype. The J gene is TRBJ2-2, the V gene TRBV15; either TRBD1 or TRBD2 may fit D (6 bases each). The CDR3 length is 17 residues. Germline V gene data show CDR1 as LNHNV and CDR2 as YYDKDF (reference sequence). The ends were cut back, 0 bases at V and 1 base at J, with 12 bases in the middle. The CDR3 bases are TGTGCCACCAGCAGAGATTGGGGGGCCAGGAACACCGGGGAGCTGTTTTTT. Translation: CATSRDWGARNTGELFF.

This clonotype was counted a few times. CDR3: CASSLLAGVPNEQFF. The CDR3 coding sequence is TGTGCCAGCAGCTTACTAGCGGGAGTCCCCAATGAGCAGTTCTTC. The chain combines TRBV6-4 with TRBJ2-1; 11 nucleotides line up with TRBD2. J gave up 6 bases and V 6 bases, and 7 bases lay outside the gene matches. This CDR3 is 15 amino acids long. Germline V gene lookup returns CDR1 MRHNA and CDR2 SNTAGT.

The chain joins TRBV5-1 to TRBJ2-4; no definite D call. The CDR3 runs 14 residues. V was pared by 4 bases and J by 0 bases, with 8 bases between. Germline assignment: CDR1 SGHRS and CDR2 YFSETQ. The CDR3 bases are TGCGCCAGCAGCACCGCGCCAGCCAAAAACATTCAGTACTTC. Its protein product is CASSTAPAKNIQYF.

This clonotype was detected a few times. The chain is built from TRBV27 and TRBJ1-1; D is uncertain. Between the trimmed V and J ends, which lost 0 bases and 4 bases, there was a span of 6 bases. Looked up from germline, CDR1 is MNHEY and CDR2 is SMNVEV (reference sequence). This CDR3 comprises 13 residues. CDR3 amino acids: CASSLSRSTEAFF. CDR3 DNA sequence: TGTGCCAGCAGTTTATCAAGGAGCACTGAAGCTTTCTTT.

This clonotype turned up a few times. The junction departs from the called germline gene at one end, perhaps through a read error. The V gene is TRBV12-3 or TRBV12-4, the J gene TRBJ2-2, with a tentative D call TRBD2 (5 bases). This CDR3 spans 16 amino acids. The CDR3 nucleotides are TGTGCCAGCAGTCTAGCCTACACCAAGTTCACCGGGGAGCTGTTTTTT. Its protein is CASSLAYTKFTGELFF.

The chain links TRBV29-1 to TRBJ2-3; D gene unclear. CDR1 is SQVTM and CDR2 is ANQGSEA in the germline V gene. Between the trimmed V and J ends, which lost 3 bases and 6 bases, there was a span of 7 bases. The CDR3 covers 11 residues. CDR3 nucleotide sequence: TGCAGCGTTGATCTACTTGATACGCAGTATTTT. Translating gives CSVDLLDTQYF.

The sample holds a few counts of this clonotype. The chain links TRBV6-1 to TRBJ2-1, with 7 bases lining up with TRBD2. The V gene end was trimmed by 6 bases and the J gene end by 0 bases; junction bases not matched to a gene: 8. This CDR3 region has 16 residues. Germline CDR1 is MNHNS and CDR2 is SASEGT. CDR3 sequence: CASSLTSDNSYNEQFF. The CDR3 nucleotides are TGTGCCAGCAGCCTCACTAGCGACAACTCCTACAATGAGCAGTTCTTC.

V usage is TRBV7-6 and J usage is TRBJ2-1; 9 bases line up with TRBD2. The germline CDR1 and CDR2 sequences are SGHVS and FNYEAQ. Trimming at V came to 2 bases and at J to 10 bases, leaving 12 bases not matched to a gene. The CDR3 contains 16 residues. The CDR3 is CASSLRASGATWEQFF. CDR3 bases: TGTGCCAGCAGCTTACGAGCTAGCGGGGCCACTTGGGAGCAGTTCTTC.

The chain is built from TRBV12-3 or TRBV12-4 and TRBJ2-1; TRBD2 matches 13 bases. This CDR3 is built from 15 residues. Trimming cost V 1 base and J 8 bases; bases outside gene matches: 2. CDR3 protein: CASSLVGTSGDEQFF. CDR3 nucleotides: TGTGCCAGCAGTTTAGTTGGGACTAGCGGGGATGAGCAGTTCTTC.

Here the CDR3 reads CSASIPGQGHEQYF. The CDR3 region has the DNA TGCAGTGCTAGTATACCGGGACAGGGGCACGAGCAGTACTTC. The chain has TRBV20-1 and TRBJ2-7, with TRBD1 identical over 10 bases. Trimming cost V 3 bases and J 5 bases; bases outside gene matches: 7. Germline CDR1 DFQATT, CDR2 SNEGSKA (reference sequence). The CDR3 loop spans 14 amino acids.